This entry lists 16 T cell receptor beta chains sequenced from one sample in a study of T cell responses to AZD1222 COVID-19 vaccine. Repertoires were generated with immunoSEQ multiplex PCR, while TCRdb's copy carries only in-frame clones and drops some. The table has approximately 190,000 clones, approximately 94% seen once. The sequencing used peripheral blood, collected 28 days after the second dose of the MenACWY control vaccine. The receptors here all came from an adult who received the MenACWY meningococcal vaccine as a control.

The chain has TRBV27 and TRBJ1-6; no clear D. The CDR3 covers 12 residues. Germline V CDR1 and CDR2: MNHEY, SMNVEV (reference sequence). V dropped 2 bases and J dropped 13 bases, with 9 bases sitting between them. The DNA of the CDR3 is TGTGCCAGCAGTTTACCTGACGGTCCCCTCCACTTT. Its protein product is CASSLPDGPLHF.

The V gene is TRBV19, the J gene TRBJ1-6; D not certain. V lost 5 bases to trimming and J lost 5 bases, with 10 bases between them. In germline, CDR1 is LNHDA, CDR2 SQIVND (reference sequence). This CDR3 spans 14 amino acids. The CDR3 sequence is CASSFGRNNSPLHF. The CDR3 DNA follows: TGTGCCAGTAGTTTCGGTCGGAATAATTCACCCCTCCACTTT.

The rearrangement links TRBV5-1 to TRBJ2-1; 13 bases fit TRBD2. V shed 0 bases, J shed 7 bases, and the junction held 4 bases outside the gene matches. Germline V gives CDR1 SGHRS, CDR2 YFSETQ. This CDR3 has 16 residues. The CDR3 protein is CASSLGTSGSLNEQFF. The CDR3 bases are TGCGCCAGCAGCTTGGGGACTAGCGGGAGTCTGAATGAGCAGTTCTTC.

The rearrangement uses TRBV9 and TRBJ2-7; no definite D call. Deletions cut 7 bases from V and 3 bases from J, with 11 bases between. Germline V gives CDR1 SGDLS, CDR2 YYNGEE. The CDR3 runs 12 residues. The CDR3 DNA is TGTGCCAGCGGTGAGTCCCACTACGAGCAGTACTTC. This gives the protein CASGESHYEQYF.

J is TRBJ2-2 and V is TRBV10-3, with D unclear. V shed 2 bases and J shed 0 bases, with 7 bases lying between them. The germline gives CDR1 ENHRY, CDR2 SYGVKD. The CDR3 spans 15 residues. The CDR3: CAISERQPNTGELFF. The CDR3 DNA is TGTGCCATCAGTGAGAGGCAGCCGAACACCGGGGAGCTGTTTTTT.

The chain couples TRBV19 to TRBJ1-1, with 9 bases matching TRBD1. The CDR3 sequence is 14 residues long. Trimming removed 8 bases from V and 1 base from J; junction bases left unmatched: 5. Germline CDR1 reads LNHDA; CDR2 reads SQIVND (reference sequence). As DNA, the CDR3 is TGTGCCAGTGGCCGGGACAGGGAGAACACTGAAGCTTTCTTT. As protein: CASGRDRENTEAFF.

About this clone: Sequence at one end of the junction differs from germline and may be a read error. The V and J genes are TRBV7-2 and TRBJ1-2; 8 bases are a match to TRBD1. The CDR3 sequence is 14 residues long. The germline V gene encodes CDR1 SGHTA and CDR2 FQGNSA. CDR3: CASSLLRGQGGDTF. The CDR3 bases are TGTGCCAGCAGCTTACTTCGCGGACAGGGTGGCGACACCTTC.

The gene calls are TRBV11-2 and TRBJ1-1, with D uncertain. Germline CDR1 reads SGHAT; CDR2 reads FQNNGV. This CDR3 contains 17 residues. Trimming shortened V by 5 bases and J by 2 bases, and 21 bases separated the two germline ends. CDR3 region: CASSPRLSPILNTEAFF. The CDR3 DNA is TGTGCCAGCAGCCCACGGCTCAGTCCGATCCTAAACACTGAAGCTTTCTTT.

The count of this clone is one. The chain joins TRBV6-5 to TRBJ2-5; 9 bases agree with TRBD1. V dropped 4 bases and J dropped 3; count of bases not matched to a gene: 3. Per germline, CDR1 MNHEY and CDR2 SVGAGI. This CDR3 region has 14 residues. The CDR3 region has the DNA TGTGCCAGCAGTTCGGGACAGGGAAAAGAGACCCAGTACTTC. Protein product: CASSSGQGKETQYF.

The rearrangement links TRBV7-2 to TRBJ2-7; no definite D call. V shed 5 bases and J shed 0 bases, with 8 bases lying between them. Germline CDR1 SGHTA, CDR2 FQGNSA. The CDR3 totals 13 residues. The CDR3 sequence is CASSNSGSYEQYF. CDR3 bases: TGTGCCAGCAGCAACTCGGGCTCCTACGAGCAGTACTTC.

CDR3: CASRPGQLVVGTNTEAFF. The DNA of the CDR3 is TGTGCCAGCAGGCCGGGACAGCTAGTCGTTGGCACGAACACTGAAGCTTTCTTT. V is TRBV7-9 and J is TRBJ1-1; 7 bases map to TRBD1. The junction had 17 bases not matched to a gene; V was cut back by 6 bases and J by 1 base. From germline, CDR1 is SEHNR and CDR2 FQNEAQ (reference sequence). This CDR3 has 18 amino acids. Filled out from reference TRBV7-9 and TRBJ1-1, the complete variable domain reads DTGVSQNPRHKITKRGQNVTFRCDPISEHNRLYWYRQTLGQGPEFLTYFQNEAQLEKSRLLSDRFSAERPKGSFSTLEIQRTEQGDSAMYLCASRPGQLVVGTNTEAFFGQGTRLTVV.

In this sample, this clone turned up once. The chain employs TRBV2 and TRBJ2-1; unclear D gene. Trimming took 5 bases from V and 1 from J, leaving 9 bases between them. The CDR3 consists of 14 residues. Germline assignment: CDR1 SNHLY and CDR2 FYNNEI. CDR3 protein: CASSRDRSYNEQFF. CDR3 in DNA: TGTGCCAGCAGTCGAGATAGGTCCTACAATGAGCAGTTCTTC.

This chain connects TRBV19 to TRBJ1-2; perhaps TRBD1 as D (5 bases). V lost 7 bases and J 8 bases, leaving 17 bases between the germline ends. The CDR3 runs 13 residues. Germline CDR1 reads LNHDA; CDR2 reads SQIVND (reference sequence). The CDR3 sequence is CASTLWTIGGYTF. DNA of the CDR3: TGTGCCAGTACTTTATGGACAATCGGGGGCTACACCTTC. The full variable domain, completed using reference TRBV19 and TRBJ1-2, is DGGITQSPKYLFRKEGQNVTLSCEQNLNHDAMYWYRQDPGQGLRLIYYSQIVNDFQKGDIAEGYSVSREKKESFPLTVTSAQKNPTAFYLCASTLWTIGGYTFGSGTRLTVV.

This clone was detected once. The gene calls are TRBV11-2 and TRBJ1-1; D ambiguous. The CDR3 loop spans 14 amino acids. V lost 1 base and J lost 7, with 13 bases in between. CDR1 and CDR2 (germline): SGHAT, FQNNGV. CDR3 region: CASSLGALNGEAFF. CDR3 DNA sequence: TGTGCCAGCAGCTTAGGGGCTTTGAACGGTGAAGCTTTCTTT. Together with reference TRBV11-2 and TRBJ1-1, the CDR3 gives the full variable domain: EAGVAQSPRYKIIEKRQSVAFWCNPISGHATLYWYQQILGQGPKLLIQFQNNGVVDDSQLPKDRFSAERLKGVDSTLKIQPAKLEDSAVYLCASSLGALNGEAFFGQGTRLTVV.

The chain employs TRBV11-2 and TRBJ1-4, with TRBD1 matching over 10 bases. Germline V gives CDR1 SGHAT, CDR2 FQNNGV. CDR3 size: 19 residues. V lost 2 bases and J lost 7; bases outside the gene matches: 16. CDR3 DNA: TGTGCCAGCAGCTTAAAACCTCCGGGACAGGGGAGAATAGGTGAAAAACTGTTTTTT. It specifies CASSLKPPGQGRIGEKLFF. Looking up the rest from reference TRBV11-2 and TRBJ1-4 gives the full variable domain: EAGVAQSPRYKIIEKRQSVAFWCNPISGHATLYWYQQILGQGPKLLIQFQNNGVVDDSQLPKDRFSAERLKGVDSTLKIQPAKLEDSAVYLCASSLKPPGQGRIGEKLFFGSGTQLSVL.

V is TRBV30 and J is TRBJ2-7; 12 bases agree with TRBD1. Germline CDR1 is GTSNPN and CDR2 is SVGIG (reference sequence). Trimming removed 7 bases from V and 6 bases from J; junction bases left unmatched: 7. This CDR3 has 13 residues. CDR3 coding DNA: TGTGCCTTTTCCGGGACAGGGGGCCTCGAGCAGTACTTC. Translating it yields CAFSGTGGLEQYF.